This T cell receptor beta chain derives from a study of regulatory T cells in long-lasting Graves disease. There are many counts of this clonotype. The antigen is unknown. Specified time point: newly diagnosed GD, antithyroid drugs for less than 3 months. PBMCs were the source of the RNA used for TCR sequencing. A volume of roughly 8.4 milliliters of peripheral blood was collected in EDTA tubes. Arm-PCR of CDR3 regions and iRepertoire HTBI primers were the basis on which TCR beta libraries were built. One entry per CDR3 protein results from TCRdb running MiXCR on the multiplex PCR reads. The sample shows over 400,000 distinct CDR3 sequences, about 15% of them seen only once. The study's findings and limits: Gene preferences differed: TRBV28, TRBJ1-2, TRBJ2-5 in persistent cases.

The germline V gene has CDR1 GTSNPN and CDR2 SVGIG (reference sequence). Trimming removed 1 base at V and 0 bases at J, with 6 bases between. The CDR3 is made up of 13 amino acids. The same data also went into a second study, on T cells in Graves' hyperthyroidism and ophthalmopathy. Per that study: Diagnoses were made from clinical symptoms, serum measures (thyroxine and TRAb), thyroid ultrasound and orbital computed tomography. Stable hyperthyroidism was separated from ophthalmopathy by a model based on 13 V-J features.

The genes are TRBV30 and TRBJ1-1, with D unclear. Sequenced here: peripheral blood mononuclear cells (PBMCs), sampled at new diagnosis, from a patient treated with antithyroid drugs. This receptor was obtained from a woman in her forties or fifties with Graves disease. The CDR3 here is CAWSALMNTEAFF. CDR3 bases: TGTGCCTGGAGTGCCCTAATGAACACTGAAGCTTTCTTT.